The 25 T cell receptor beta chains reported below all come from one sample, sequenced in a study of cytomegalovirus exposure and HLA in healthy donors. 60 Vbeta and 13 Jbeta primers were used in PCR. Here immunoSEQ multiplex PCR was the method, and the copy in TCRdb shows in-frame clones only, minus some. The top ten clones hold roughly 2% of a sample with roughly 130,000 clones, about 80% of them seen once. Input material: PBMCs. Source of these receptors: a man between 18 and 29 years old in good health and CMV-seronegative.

The CDR3 region has the DNA TGTGCCAGCAGCTTCGGCGGGAGCTCCTACAATGAGCAGTTCTTC. It translates to CASSFGGSSYNEQFF. This chain uses TRBV11-3 with TRBJ2-1, with TRBD2 identical over 7 bases. V lost 3 bases to trimming and J lost 0 bases; unmatched junction nucleotides: 2. Germline-derived CDR1 and CDR2 are SGHNT and YENEEA. CDR3 length: 15 amino acids.

CDR3 DNA sequence: TGCGCCAGCAGCTTGATGGGTAGCGACAAAAACATTCAGTACTTC. Translation gives CASSLMGSDKNIQYF. J is TRBJ2-4 and V is TRBV5-1, with a possible D match to TRBD2 (5 bases). Trimming removed 1 base from V and 3 bases from J, with 11 bases in between. The CDR3 has 15 residues. Germline V gene data show CDR1 as SGHRS and CDR2 as YFSETQ.

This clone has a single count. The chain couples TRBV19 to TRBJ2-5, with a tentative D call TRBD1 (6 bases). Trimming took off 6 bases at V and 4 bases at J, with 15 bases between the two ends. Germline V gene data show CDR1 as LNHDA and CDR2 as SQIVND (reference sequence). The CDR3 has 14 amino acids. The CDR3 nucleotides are TGTGCCAGTAGATTACAGGGTGACGGAGAGACCCAGTACTTC. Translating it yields CASRLQGDGETQYF. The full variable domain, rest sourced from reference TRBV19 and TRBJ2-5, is DGGITQSPKYLFRKEGQNVTLSCEQNLNHDAMYWYRQDPGQGLRLIYYSQIVNDFQKGDIAEGYSVSREKKESFPLTVTSAQKNPTAFYLCASRLQGDGETQYFGPGTRLLVL.

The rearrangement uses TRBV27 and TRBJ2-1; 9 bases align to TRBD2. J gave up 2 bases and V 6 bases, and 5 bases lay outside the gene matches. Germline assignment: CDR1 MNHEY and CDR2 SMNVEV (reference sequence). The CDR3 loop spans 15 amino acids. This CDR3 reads CASSQTSGTYNEQFF. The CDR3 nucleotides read TGTGCCAGCAGCCAGACTAGCGGCACCTACAATGAGCAGTTCTTC.

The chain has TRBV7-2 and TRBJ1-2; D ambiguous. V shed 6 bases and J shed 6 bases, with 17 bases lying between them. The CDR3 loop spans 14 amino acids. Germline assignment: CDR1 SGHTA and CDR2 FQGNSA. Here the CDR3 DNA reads TGTGCCAGCAGGGCTCTGGGTGGAGGCGATGGCTACACCTTC. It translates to CASRALGGGDGYTF.

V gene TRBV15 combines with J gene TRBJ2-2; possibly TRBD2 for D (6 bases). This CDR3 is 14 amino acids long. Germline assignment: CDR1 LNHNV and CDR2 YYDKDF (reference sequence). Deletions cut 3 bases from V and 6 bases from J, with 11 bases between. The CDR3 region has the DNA TGTGCCACCAGCAGGGGCGGGACGGCCGGGGAGCTGTTTTTT. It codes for CATSRGGTAGELFF. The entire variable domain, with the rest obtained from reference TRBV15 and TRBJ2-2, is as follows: DAMVIQNPRYQVTQFGKPVTLSCSQTLNHNVMYWYQQKSSQAPKLLFHYYDKDFNNEADTPDNFQSRRPNTSFCFLDIRSPGLGDTAMYLCATSRGGTAGELFFGEGSRLTVL.

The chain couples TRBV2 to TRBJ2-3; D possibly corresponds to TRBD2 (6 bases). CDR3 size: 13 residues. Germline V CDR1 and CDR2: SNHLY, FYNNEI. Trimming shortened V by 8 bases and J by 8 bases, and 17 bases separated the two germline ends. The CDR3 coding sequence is TGTGCCAGCTCCACGGGAGTTTTAGGTACGCAGTATTTT. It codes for CASSTGVLGTQYF.

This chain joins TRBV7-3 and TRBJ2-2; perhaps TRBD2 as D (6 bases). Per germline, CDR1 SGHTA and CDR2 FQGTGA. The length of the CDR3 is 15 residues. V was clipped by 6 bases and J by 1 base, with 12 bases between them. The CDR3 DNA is TGTGCCAGCAGGATGGTGGGGGGGAACACCGGGGAGCTGTTTTTT. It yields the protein CASRMVGGNTGELFF.

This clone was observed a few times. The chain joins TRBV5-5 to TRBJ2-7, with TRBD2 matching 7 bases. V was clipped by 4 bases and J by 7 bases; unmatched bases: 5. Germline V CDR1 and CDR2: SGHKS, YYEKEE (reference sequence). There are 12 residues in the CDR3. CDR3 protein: CASSGREGEQYV. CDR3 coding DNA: TGTGCCAGCAGCGGGAGGGAAGGAGAGCAGTACGTC.

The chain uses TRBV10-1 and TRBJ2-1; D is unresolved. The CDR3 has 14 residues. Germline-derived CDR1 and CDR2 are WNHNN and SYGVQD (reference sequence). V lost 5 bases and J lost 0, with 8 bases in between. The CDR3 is CASSLSGSYNEQFF. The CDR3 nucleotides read TGCGCCAGCAGTCTCTCGGGCTCCTACAATGAGCAGTTCTTC.

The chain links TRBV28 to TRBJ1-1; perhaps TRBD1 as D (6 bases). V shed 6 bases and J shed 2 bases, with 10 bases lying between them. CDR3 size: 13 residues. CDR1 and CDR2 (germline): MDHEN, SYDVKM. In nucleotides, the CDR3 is TGTGCCAGCAGGGGGGCCGGTAACACTGAAGCTTTCTTT. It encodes CASRGAGNTEAFF. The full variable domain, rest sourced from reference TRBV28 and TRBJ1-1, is DVKVTQSSRYLVKRTGEKVFLECVQDMDHENMFWYRQDPGLGLRLIYFSYDVKMKEKGDIPEGYSVSREKKERFSLILESASTNQTSMYLCASRGAGNTEAFFGQGTRLTVV.

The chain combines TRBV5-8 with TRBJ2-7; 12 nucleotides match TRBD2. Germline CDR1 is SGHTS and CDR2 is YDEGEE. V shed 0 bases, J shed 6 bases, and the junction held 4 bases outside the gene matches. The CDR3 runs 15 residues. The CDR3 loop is CASSLGLAGVGEQYF. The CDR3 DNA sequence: TGTGCCAGCAGCTTGGGACTAGCGGGAGTAGGCGAGCAGTACTTC.

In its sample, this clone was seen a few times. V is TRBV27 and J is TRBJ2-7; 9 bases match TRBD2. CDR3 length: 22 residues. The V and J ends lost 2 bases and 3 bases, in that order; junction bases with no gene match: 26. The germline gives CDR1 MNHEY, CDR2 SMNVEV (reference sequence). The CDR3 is CASSLGRVTRAGGVRGFYEQYF. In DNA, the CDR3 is TGTGCCAGCAGTTTAGGAAGAGTAACTAGGGCGGGAGGGGTACGAGGGTTCTACGAGCAGTACTTC.

The CDR3 loop reads CASSLEAGGTEAFF. The CDR3, as DNA: TGTGCCAGCAGTTTGGAGGCAGGGGGGACTGAAGCTTTCTTT. The chain has TRBV6-1 and TRBJ1-1; 7 positions agree with TRBD1. This CDR3 region has 14 residues. Germline-derived CDR1 and CDR2 are MNHNS and SASEGT. Unmatched junction bases numbered 8, after V lost 5 bases and J lost 5 bases.

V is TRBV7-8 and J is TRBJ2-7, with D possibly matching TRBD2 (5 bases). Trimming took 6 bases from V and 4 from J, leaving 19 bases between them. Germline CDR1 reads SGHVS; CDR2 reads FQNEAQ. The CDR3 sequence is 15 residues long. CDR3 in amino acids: CASRSEAGPGYEQYF. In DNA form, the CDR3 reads TGTGCCAGCAGATCAGAGGCGGGCCCCGGGTACGAGCAGTACTTC.

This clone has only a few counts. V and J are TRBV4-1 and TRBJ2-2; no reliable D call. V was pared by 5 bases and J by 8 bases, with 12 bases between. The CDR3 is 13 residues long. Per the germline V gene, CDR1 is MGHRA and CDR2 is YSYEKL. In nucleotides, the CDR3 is TGCGCCAGCAGCTCCAAGCCCTATGGGGAGCTGTTTTTT. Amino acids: CASSSKPYGELFF.

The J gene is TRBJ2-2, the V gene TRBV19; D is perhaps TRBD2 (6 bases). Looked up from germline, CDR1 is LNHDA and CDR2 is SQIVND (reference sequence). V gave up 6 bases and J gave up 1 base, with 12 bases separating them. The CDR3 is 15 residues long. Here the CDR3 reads CASSQGLMNTGELFF. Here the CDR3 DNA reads TGTGCCAGTAGCCAGGGACTTATGAACACCGGGGAGCTGTTTTTT. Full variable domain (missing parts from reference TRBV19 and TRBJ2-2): DGGITQSPKYLFRKEGQNVTLSCEQNLNHDAMYWYRQDPGQGLRLIYYSQIVNDFQKGDIAEGYSVSREKKESFPLTVTSAQKNPTAFYLCASSQGLMNTGELFFGEGSRLTVL.

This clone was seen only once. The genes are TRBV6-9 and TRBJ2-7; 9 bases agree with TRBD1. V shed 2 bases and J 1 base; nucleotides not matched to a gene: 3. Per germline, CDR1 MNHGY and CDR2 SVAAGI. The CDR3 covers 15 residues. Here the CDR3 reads CASSYPGQGSYEQYV. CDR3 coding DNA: TGTGCCAGCAGTTATCCGGGACAGGGATCCTACGAGCAGTACGTC.

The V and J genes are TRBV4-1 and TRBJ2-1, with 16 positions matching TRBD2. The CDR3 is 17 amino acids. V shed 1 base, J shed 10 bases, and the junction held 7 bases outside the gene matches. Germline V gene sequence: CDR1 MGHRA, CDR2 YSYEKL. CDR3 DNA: TGCGCCAGCAGCCAAGTAAGGGGGACTAGCGGGAGGGGAGAGCAGTTCTTC. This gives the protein CASSQVRGTSGRGEQFF.

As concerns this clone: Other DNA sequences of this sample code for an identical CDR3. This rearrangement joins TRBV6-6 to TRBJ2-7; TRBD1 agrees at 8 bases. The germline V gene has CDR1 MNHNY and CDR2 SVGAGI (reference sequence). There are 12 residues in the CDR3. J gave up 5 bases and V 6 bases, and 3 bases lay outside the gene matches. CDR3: CASSLTGDEQYF. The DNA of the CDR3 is TGTGCCAGCAGCCTGACAGGGGACGAGCAGTACTTC.

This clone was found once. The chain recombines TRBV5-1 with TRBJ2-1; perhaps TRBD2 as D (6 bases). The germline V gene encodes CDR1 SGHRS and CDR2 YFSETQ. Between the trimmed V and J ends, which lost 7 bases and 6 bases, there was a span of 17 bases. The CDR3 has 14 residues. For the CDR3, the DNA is TGCGCCAGCTCAGCGGGTGGGTTCGGCAATGAGCAGTTCTTC. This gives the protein CASSAGGFGNEQFF.

CDR3 sequence reads: CASNFLSDSPNTEAFF. CDR3 bases: TGTGCCAGCAATTTCCTCTCGGACAGTCCGAACACTGAAGCTTTCTTT. This sequence joins TRBV27 and TRBJ1-1, with D perhaps matching TRBD1 (6 bases). V gave up 7 bases and J gave up 1 base, with 19 bases separating them. The germline CDR1 and CDR2 sequences are MNHEY and SMNVEV (reference sequence). This CDR3 has 16 residues.

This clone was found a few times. The CDR3 spells CASSRTGANQPQHF. CDR3 sequence (DNA): TGTGCCAGCAGCAGGACAGGGGCCAATCAGCCCCAGCATTTT. J is TRBJ1-5 and V is TRBV2; TRBD1 agrees at 9 bases. The junction had 3 bases not matched to a gene; V was cut back by 6 bases and J by 3 bases. This CDR3 contains 14 residues. CDR1 and CDR2 (germline): SNHLY, FYNNEI.

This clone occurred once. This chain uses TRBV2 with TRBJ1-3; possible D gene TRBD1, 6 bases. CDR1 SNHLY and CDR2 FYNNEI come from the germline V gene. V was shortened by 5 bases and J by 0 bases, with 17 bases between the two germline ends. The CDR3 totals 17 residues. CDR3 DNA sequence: TGTGCCAGCAGTCAACCCTGGTGGACAGACTCTGGAAACACCATATATTTT. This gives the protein CASSQPWWTDSGNTIYF. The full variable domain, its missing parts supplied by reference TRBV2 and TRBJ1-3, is EPEVTQTPSHQVTQMGQEVILRCVPISNHLYFYWYRQILGQKVEFLVSFYNNEISEKSEIFDDQFSVERPDGSNFTLKIRSTKLEDSAMYFCASSQPWWTDSGNTIYFGEGSWLTVV.

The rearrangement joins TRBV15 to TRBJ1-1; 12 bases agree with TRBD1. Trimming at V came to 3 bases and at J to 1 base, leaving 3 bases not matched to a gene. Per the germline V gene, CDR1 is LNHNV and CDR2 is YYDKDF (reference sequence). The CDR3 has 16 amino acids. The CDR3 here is CATSRGTGGKNTEAFF. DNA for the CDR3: TGTGCCACCAGCAGGGGGACAGGGGGCAAGAACACTGAAGCTTTCTTT.